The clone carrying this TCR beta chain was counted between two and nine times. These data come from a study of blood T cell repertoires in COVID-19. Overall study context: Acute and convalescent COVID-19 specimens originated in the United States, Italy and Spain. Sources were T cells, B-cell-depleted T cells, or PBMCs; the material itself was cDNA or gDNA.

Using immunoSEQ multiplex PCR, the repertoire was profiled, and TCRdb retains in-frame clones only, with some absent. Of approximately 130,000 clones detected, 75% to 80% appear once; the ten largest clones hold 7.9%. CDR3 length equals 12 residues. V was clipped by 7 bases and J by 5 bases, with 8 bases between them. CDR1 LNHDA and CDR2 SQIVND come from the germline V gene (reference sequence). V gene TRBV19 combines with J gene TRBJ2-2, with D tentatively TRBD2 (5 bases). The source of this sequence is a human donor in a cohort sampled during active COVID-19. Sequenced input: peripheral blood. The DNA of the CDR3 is TGTGCCAGTATGGACTCGACCGGGGAGCTGTTTTTT. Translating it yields CASMDSTGELFF.